The source of this TCR beta chain is a study of blood T cells in healthy people across ages. Each sample yielded at least 6 million isolated PBMCs. It was with a sample-barcoded 5' primer and a J-beta primer mix that a second PCR of roughly 7 to 12 cycles was run. From each sample, at least 3 million paired-end reads containing CDR3 were obtained. TCRdb re-called the 5' RACE reads with MiXCR, one entry per CDR3 protein. The sample lists some 790,000 distinct CDR3 sequences, around 28% seen once, with roughly 17% in the top ten. Whole-study results and caveats: Long-lived and aged donors differed, with more naive CD4+ cells and higher diversity in the long-lived. TCR beta diversity per million T cells fell roughly linearly with age.

In its sample, this clonotype was seen many times. Its antigen is undetermined. The sequenced material came from blood. The sequence was collected from a woman at least 80 years old in good health.

The CDR3 sequence: CASSRLAGHNEQFF. The DNA of the CDR3 is TGCGCCAGCAGCAGACTAGCGGGGCACAATGAGCAGTTCTTC. The gene calls are TRBV10-2 and TRBJ2-1, with 11 bases identical to TRBD2. CDR1 WSHSY and CDR2 SAAADI come from the germline V gene. The CDR3 is made up of 14 amino acids. The V gene end was trimmed by 6 bases and the J gene end by 5 bases; junction bases not matched to a gene: 3.